Below, 19 T cell receptor beta chains from the same sample are listed, as sequenced in a study of shared T cell receptors in the human thymus. Using immunoSEQ multiplex PCR, the repertoire was profiled, and TCRdb retains in-frame clones only, with some absent. The sample carries 720,000 or so clones, 70% to 90% recorded once. These data are also associated with another study on human thymus T cells.

Input material: thymocytes. These receptors were collected from a girl less than two years old with a congenital heart defect.

The rearrangement uses TRBV29-1 and TRBJ2-7; D possibly corresponds to TRBD2 (6 bases). There are 14 residues in the CDR3. V was shortened by 6 bases and J by 5 bases, with 20 bases between the two germline ends. Germline V lookup: CDR1 SQVTM, CDR2 ANQGSEA. CDR3 in DNA: TGCAGCGTGAGATTCGGGACTTTAATCCACGAGCAGTACTTC. Its translation: CSVRFGTLIHEQYF.

The V call is TRBV7-2, the J call TRBJ1-2, with unresolved D. This CDR3 region has 13 residues. V was pared by 6 bases and J by 0 bases, with 8 bases between. Germline CDR1 SGHTA, CDR2 FQGNSA. The CDR3 coding sequence is TGTGCCAGCAGTTCCACAGCTAACTATGGCTACACCTTC. It translates to CASSSTANYGYTF.

V is TRBV27 and J is TRBJ1-1; D is perhaps TRBD1 (6 bases). Germline loops: CDR1 MNHEY, CDR2 SMNVEV (reference sequence). The CDR3 spans 14 residues. V was cut by 6 bases and J by 4 bases, with 15 bases left in between. The chain's CDR3 is CASSQGYYGTEAFF. As DNA, the CDR3 is TGTGCCAGCAGCCAGGGGTATTACGGCACTGAAGCTTTCTTT.

The chain uses TRBV11-1 and TRBJ2-3, with 8 bases identical to TRBD2. Looked up from germline, CDR1 is SGHAT and CDR2 is FQDESV (reference sequence). CDR3 length: 15 residues. The ends lost 1 base at V and 7 bases at J; junction bases unmatched: 7. CDR3 in DNA: TGTGCCAGCAGCTTAGGTGGCGGGGGGCAGTATACGCAGTATTTT. Translated: CASSLGGGGQYTQYF.

As DNA, the CDR3 is TGTGCCAGCAGTGATCGGACAGTCAACGGGACGGGGCCGAGAAACACCATATATTTT. Translation: CASSDRTVNGTGPRNTIYF. V gene TRBV6-1 combines with J gene TRBJ1-3, with D tentatively TRBD1 (6 bases). The V gene lost 3 bases and the J gene lost 5 bases, with 26 bases spanning the gap. Germline V gene sequence: CDR1 MNHNS, CDR2 SASEGT. The length of the CDR3 is 19 residues.

The chain uses TRBV19 and TRBJ1-2; a weak D match, TRBD1 (6 bases). The V gene's germline CDR1 is LNHDA and CDR2 SQIVND (reference sequence). CDR3 size: 14 residues. The ends were cut back, 6 bases at V and 5 bases at J, with 16 bases in the middle. The CDR3 bases are TGTGCCAGTAGGATCCGACAGGACCAGTATGGCTACACCTTC. Protein product: CASRIRQDQYGYTF.

V gene TRBV19 combines with J gene TRBJ1-2; unclear D gene. This CDR3 comprises 15 residues. Germline lookup yields CDR1 LNHDA and CDR2 SQIVND (reference sequence). The V end was cut by 4 bases, the J end by 2 bases, with 14 bases between. In DNA, the CDR3 is TGTGCCAGTAGTAGCTCTCAGGCAACCAACTATGGCTACACCTTC. It translates to CASSSSQATNYGYTF.

The chain carries TRBV4-2 and TRBJ2-7; TRBD2 agrees at 11 bases. This CDR3 is built from 17 residues. After removal of 4 bases from V and 3 bases from J, the junction contained 11 bases not matched to a gene. Germline V CDR1 and CDR2: LGHNA, YNFKEQ. DNA for the CDR3: TGTGCCAGCAGCCGACAGGCCCCCGGGACTAGCGGCTACGAGCAGTACTTC. Protein: CASSRQAPGTSGYEQYF.

This rearrangement joins TRBV7-6 to TRBJ1-6; weak D call: TRBD1 (6 bases). The germline V and J ends were trimmed by 5 bases and 4 bases, with 9 bases remaining between them. CDR1 is SGHVS and CDR2 is FNYEAQ in the germline V gene. This CDR3 comprises 14 residues. The CDR3: CASSIGQYNSPLHF. CDR3 DNA: TGTGCCAGCAGCATCGGACAGTATAATTCACCCCTCCACTTT.

V and J are TRBV7-8 and TRBJ2-5, with 8 bases lining up with TRBD2. The end of the DNA is better explained by TRBJ2-7, so the J call may be wrong. Per germline, CDR1 SGHVS and CDR2 FQNEAQ. CDR3 length equals 15 residues. CDR3 sequence reads: CASSRERGRSYEQYF. For the CDR3, the DNA is TGTGCCAGCAGCCGAGAGCGGGGGCGCTCCTACGAGCAGTACTTC.

V is TRBV30 and J is TRBJ1-3; D perhaps matches TRBD1 (6 bases). V lost 5 bases, J lost 0 bases, and 20 bases lay in between. Germline V gene data show CDR1 as GTSNPN and CDR2 as SVGIG (reference sequence). There are 17 residues in the CDR3. The CDR3 DNA reads as TGTGCCTGGGTTCATAGGGGGGGAACAAACTCTGGAAACACCATATATTTT. Translation gives CAWVHRGGTNSGNTIYF.

V usage is TRBV9 and J usage is TRBJ2-1; D possibly corresponds to TRBD2 (5 bases). Deletions cut 4 bases from V and 0 bases from J, with 14 bases between. The CDR3 is 16 amino acids. Germline V gene data show CDR1 as SGDLS and CDR2 as YYNGEE. DNA of the CDR3: TGTGCCAGCAGCACCCCACCGGGGAGCTCCTACAATGAGCAGTTCTTC. This translates into CASSTPPGSSYNEQFF.

The V call is TRBV5-8, the J call TRBJ1-6; a weak D match, TRBD1 (5 bases). The V gene lost 0 bases and the J gene lost 13 bases, with 8 bases spanning the gap. CDR1 and CDR2 (germline): SGHTS, YDEGEE. The CDR3 has 12 residues. The CDR3 reads CASSLEQDPLHF. DNA for the CDR3: TGTGCCAGCAGCTTGGAACAGGACCCCCTCCACTTT.

The chain is built from TRBV7-8 and TRBJ2-7; D not resolved. V lost 5 bases, J lost 0 bases, and 5 bases lay in between. There are 12 residues in the CDR3. Looked up from germline, CDR1 is SGHVS and CDR2 is FQNEAQ. Written as DNA, the CDR3 is TGTGCCAGCAGCCCCAGCTCCTACGAGCAGTACTTC. It codes for CASSPSSYEQYF. The full variable domain, with the rest looked up from reference TRBV7-8 and TRBJ2-7, is GAGVSQSPRYKVAKRGQDVALRCDPISGHVSLFWYQQALGQGPEFLTYFQNEAQLDKSGLPSDRFFAERPEGSVSTLKIQRTQQEDSAVYLCASSPSSYEQYFGPGTRLTVT.

J is TRBJ2-2 and V is TRBV5-1; D not resolved. The CDR3 is 14 amino acids. Germline assignment: CDR1 SGHRS and CDR2 YFSETQ. V dropped 3 bases and J dropped 2 bases, with 8 bases sitting between them. In nucleotides, the CDR3 is TGCGCCAGCAGCTGGGTAGCTAACACCGGGGAGCTGTTTTTT. The encoded protein is CASSWVANTGELFF.

The chain is built from TRBV6-5 and TRBJ1-4; D may be TRBD1 (5 bases). The V end was cut by 0 bases, the J end by 8 bases, with 13 bases between. Germline V gene lookup returns CDR1 MNHEY and CDR2 SVGAGI. The CDR3 totals 15 residues. The CDR3 nucleotides read TGTGCCAGCAGTTACTCCGGGGGAGGAGACGAAAAACTGTTTTTT. It encodes CASSYSGGGDEKLFF.

In regard to this clone: The CDR3 ends on some other residue instead of the conserved phenylalanine or tryptophan, so this is likely a read error. The DNA is left out, because the CDR3 cannot be placed on it with certainty; the CDR3 is given as TCRdb lists it. This chain uses TRBV21-1 with TRBJ1-5; TRBD1 is the table's D call and was not checked against the DNA. TRBV21-1 is given as a pseudogene. A total of 9 residues make up the CDR3, ends included. The CDR3 is CAKATGGKI.

The chain combines TRBV28 with TRBJ2-2, with D possibly TRBD1 on 6 matching bases. Germline values: CDR1 MDHEN, CDR2 SYDVKM. The length of the CDR3 is 16 residues. V lost 0 bases and J 1 base, leaving 9 bases between the germline ends. CDR3 sequence reads: CASSLCRRGNTGELFF. CDR3 bases: TGTGCCAGCAGTTTATGTCGCAGGGGGAACACCGGGGAGCTGTTTTTT.

The chain is built from TRBV4-2 and TRBJ1-1; weak D call: TRBD1 (6 bases). V was trimmed by 4 bases and J by 5 bases, leaving 17 bases between them. Germline CDR1 reads LGHNA; CDR2 reads YNFKEQ. The CDR3 is 15 residues long. CDR3 amino acids: CASSPRVLRGTEAFF. The CDR3 DNA is TGTGCCAGCAGCCCCCGGGTCTTAAGGGGGACTGAAGCTTTCTTT.